These 16 T cell receptor beta chains share one sample of origin, sequenced in a study of cytomegalovirus exposure and HLA in healthy donors. Both 60 Vbeta primers and 13 Jbeta primers went into the PCR. Sequencing used immunoSEQ multiplex PCR; TCRdb keeps in-frame clones, though not all of them. Among hundreds of thousands of clones listed, about 82% were seen once. Sequenced: PBMCs. These receptors were taken from a man aged 25-45 years in good health and CMV-seronegative.

This clone has a single count. The rearrangement links TRBV7-9 to TRBJ1-4; D remains unclear. The CDR3 runs 14 residues. V lost 6 bases and J lost 3, with 11 bases in between. From germline, CDR1 is SEHNR and CDR2 FQNEAQ (reference sequence). DNA of the CDR3: TGTGCCAGCAGTCAGCTGGGAGCTAATGAAAAACTGTTTTTT. Its translation is CASSQLGANEKLFF. Full variable domain (outside the CDR3, taken from reference TRBV7-9 and TRBJ1-4): DTGVSQNPRHKITKRGQNVTFRCDPISEHNRLYWYRQTLGQGPEFLTYFQNEAQLEKSRLLSDRFSAERPKGSFSTLEIQRTEQGDSAMYLCASSQLGANEKLFFGSGTQLSVL.

This chain connects TRBV6-5 to TRBJ1-1, with D perhaps TRBD1 (6 bases). Trimming removed 6 bases at V and 1 base at J, with 15 bases between. The CDR3 runs 15 residues. Germline V gives CDR1 MNHEY, CDR2 SVGAGI. CDR3 bases: TGTGCCAGCAGGACAGCAGGGGCTGGGAACACTGAAGCTTTCTTT. Encoded protein: CASRTAGAGNTEAFF.

The gene calls are TRBV6-5 and TRBJ2-1; D might be TRBD2 (6 bases). This CDR3 has 15 residues. V was trimmed by 0 bases and J by 7 bases, leaving 13 bases between them. CDR1 is MNHEY, CDR2 SVGAGI, per germline. In DNA form, the CDR3 reads TGTGCCAGCAGTTACTCCCGCGGGGCTGGGAATGAGCAGTTCTTC. Translating it yields CASSYSRGAGNEQFF.

The J gene is TRBJ2-7, the V gene TRBV5-1, with D maybe TRBD2 (7 bases). The V gene lost 6 bases and the J gene lost 4 bases, with 23 bases spanning the gap. The CDR3 is 16 amino acids. Germline CDR1 and CDR2: SGHRS and YFSETQ. Here the CDR3 reads CASTIGGGGVGYEQYF. CDR3 nucleotide sequence: TGCGCCAGCACCATCGGCGGAGGGGGGGTCGGGTACGAGCAGTACTTC.

The CDR3 DNA follows: TGTGCCAGCAGCCCTACCATTAACACTGAAGCTTTCTTT. This translates into CASSPTINTEAFF. The V gene is TRBV7-8, the J gene TRBJ1-1, with D unclear. The ends were cut back, 5 bases at V and 2 bases at J, with 9 bases in the middle. Germline V gives CDR1 SGHVS, CDR2 FQNEAQ. CDR3 size: 13 residues.

V and J are TRBV7-9 and TRBJ2-1; 10 nucleotides line up with TRBD2. The length of the CDR3 is 17 residues. Germline CDR1 SEHNR, CDR2 FQNEAQ (reference sequence). J was trimmed by 5 bases and V by 3 bases; bases with no gene match: 10. The CDR3 region has the DNA TGTGCCAGCAGCTTCGGCGGGATAGCGGGGGGAAACAATGAGCAGTTCTTC. Translation gives CASSFGGIAGGNNEQFF. Based on the CDR3 plus reference TRBV7-9 and TRBJ2-1, the full variable domain is DTGVSQNPRHKITKRGQNVTFRCDPISEHNRLYWYRQTLGQGPEFLTYFQNEAQLEKSRLLSDRFSAERPKGSFSTLEIQRTEQGDSAMYLCASSFGGIAGGNNEQFFGPGTRLTVL.

This chain links TRBV4-1 with TRBJ1-4; TRBD1 matches 9 bases. The germline gives CDR1 MGHRA, CDR2 YSYEKL. V dropped 3 bases and J dropped 7; count of bases not matched to a gene: 12. The CDR3 contains 17 residues. The CDR3 here is CASSHPSAGTGSEKLFF. In DNA, the CDR3 is TGCGCCAGCAGCCACCCATCAGCCGGGACAGGGAGTGAAAAACTGTTTTTT.

This clone appeared once. The chain links TRBV7-2 to TRBJ2-7; no firm D call. Germline assignment: CDR1 SGHTA and CDR2 FQGNSA. The CDR3 loop spans 16 amino acids. Trimming took off 5 bases at V and 0 bases at J, with 17 bases between the two ends. CDR3 sequence reads: CASSVLMFASSYEQYF. The CDR3, as DNA: TGTGCCAGCAGCGTGTTAATGTTTGCTAGCTCCTACGAGCAGTACTTC.

This rearrangement joins TRBV7-9 to TRBJ2-1, with TRBD2 matching over 9 bases. This CDR3 has 14 residues. Germline V lookup: CDR1 SEHNR, CDR2 FQNEAQ (reference sequence). The V segment lost 1 base and the J segment 6 bases; nucleotides outside the gene matches: 1. CDR3 residues: CASSLGGLANEQFF. The DNA of the CDR3 is TGTGCCAGCAGCTTAGGGGGACTAGCCAATGAGCAGTTCTTC.

The gene calls are TRBV10-3 and TRBJ2-1; TRBD1 might be the D (6 bases). The germline V gene encodes CDR1 ENHRY and CDR2 SYGVKD. Trimming shortened V by 7 bases and J by 4 bases, and 17 bases separated the two germline ends. CDR3 length: 15 amino acids. Here the CDR3 DNA reads TGTGCCATCATGACGAGCAGCAGGGGATACAATGAGCAGTTCTTC. Protein product: CAIMTSSRGYNEQFF.

About this clone: This same CDR3 is encoded by further DNA sequences in the sample. The chain is built from TRBV4-2 and TRBJ2-5; D is perhaps TRBD2 (5 bases). Trimming removed 3 bases at V and 3 bases at J, with 8 bases between. CDR1 is LGHNA and CDR2 is YNFKEQ in the germline V gene. The CDR3 runs to 13 residues. The CDR3 loop is CASSQAGEETQYF. The CDR3, as DNA: TGTGCCAGCAGCCAGGCGGGTGAAGAGACCCAGTACTTC.

The chain couples TRBV27 to TRBJ2-2; TRBD2 matches at 9 bases. Per the germline V gene, CDR1 is MNHEY and CDR2 is SMNVEV (reference sequence). This CDR3 region has 17 residues. With 3 bases clipped from V and 3 bases from J, the junction kept 8 bases outside the gene matches. The CDR3 DNA follows: TGTGCCAGCAGTTTTTCAGCGGGGGGCCCCTACACCGGGGAGCTGTTTTTT. This encodes CASSFSAGGPYTGELFF.

The rearrangement joins TRBV27 to TRBJ2-7; 10 bases match TRBD2. Germline lookup yields CDR1 MNHEY and CDR2 SMNVEV (reference sequence). V gave up 6 bases and J gave up 3 bases; unmatched junction bases: 14. The CDR3 is made up of 17 amino acids. CDR3 coding DNA: TGTGCCAGCAGAGCGGACAGCGCACTAGCGGGACGCTACGAGCAGTACTTC. Its protein product is CASRADSALAGRYEQYF.

This clone is a singleton in its sample. This CDR3 is CATRVGALVYEQYF. CDR3 coding DNA: TGTGCCACCCGAGTAGGGGCGCTGGTCTACGAGCAGTACTTC. The chain combines TRBV10-3 with TRBJ2-7; TRBD1 might be the D (5 bases). The CDR3 totals 14 residues. Germline V CDR1 and CDR2: ENHRY, SYGVKD. Trimming took 10 bases from V and 3 from J, leaving 19 bases between them.

The V and J genes are TRBV7-2 and TRBJ2-7; 10 bases are a match to TRBD1. The CDR3 totals 16 residues. CDR1 and CDR2 (germline): SGHTA, FQGNSA. Trimming removed 2 bases from V and 3 bases from J; junction bases left unmatched: 7. The CDR3 region has the DNA TGTGCCAGCAGCTTAAGGAGAAGGGACAGGGGCTACGAGCAGTACTTC. This sequence encodes CASSLRRRDRGYEQYF.

V usage is TRBV15 and J usage is TRBJ2-5, with 7 bases fitting TRBD2. CDR3 size: 15 residues. Germline V CDR1 and CDR2: LNHNV, YYDKDF (reference sequence). V gave up 1 base and J gave up 5 bases; unmatched junction bases: 7. The CDR3: CATSRVRGLRETQYF. The CDR3 DNA reads as TGTGCCACCAGCAGAGTGCGGGGGTTGAGGGAGACCCAGTACTTC.